The present T cell receptor (beta chain) was sequenced within a study of cytomegalovirus exposure and HLA in healthy donors. Sequencing was performed with immunoSEQ multiplex PCR; in TCRdb, only in-frame clones are kept and a portion is missing. The table includes 140,000 to 150,000 clones, approximately 90% detected once. Overall study findings and caveats: According to the study, 150 to 200 TCR beta chains were cytomegalovirus-associated.

For this clone: Its cognate antigen is unknown.

V was clipped by 6 bases and J by 9 bases; unmatched bases: 12. The CDR3 consists of 16 residues. Per germline, CDR1 MNHNY and CDR2 SVGAGI (reference sequence). Specimen: PBMCs. V is TRBV6-6 and J is TRBJ2-1; 12 nucleotides match TRBD2. The source is a man aged 18-30 years in good health and CMV-seronegative. The CDR3 is CASRVPGLAGLSEQFF. The CDR3 DNA reads TGTGCCAGCAGGGTACCGGGACTAGCGGGTCTTAGTGAGCAGTTCTTC.